The rows below give T cell receptor beta chains drawn from one sample of a study of regulatory T cells in long-lasting Graves disease. TCRdb reanalysed the multiplex PCR reads using MiXCR and keeps one entry per CDR3 protein. The table includes more than 650,000 distinct CDR3 sequences, about 32% detected once. The specimen was peripheral blood mononuclear cells (PBMCs), collected when the disease was refractory, from a patient treated with antithyroid drugs. All receptors derive from a female donor with Graves disease. Both conserved end residues are part of each CDR3. Fields, in order: D gene, V gene, J gene, clone size, CDR3 DNA, CDR3 protein. A D gene is named only where the DNA matches it firmly. Clone sizes are given selectively: once, few, many, or a class where the clone is expanded.

.,TRBV12-3/TRBV12-4,TRBJ1-1,many,TGTGCCAGCAGTTTTAGTCCGAACACTGAAGCTTTCTTT,CASSFSPNTEAFF
.,TRBV30,TRBJ1-5,.,TGTGCCTGGAGTCTGGGGACACAGCCCCAGCATTTT,CAWSLGTQPQHF
TRBD1,TRBV12-5,TRBJ1-5,.,TGTGCTAGTGGTCCCCCAGGGGGTCGGGGCAATCAGCCCCAGCATTTT,CASGPPGGRGNQPQHF
TRBD1,TRBV25-1,TRBJ1-2,.,TGTGCCAGCAGCGAACGGGACAGCAGAGTTGCTGGCTACACCTTC,CASSERDSRVAGYTF
TRBD2,TRBV20-1,TRBJ2-7,few,TGCAGTGCTAGGACTAGCTTGTCCTACGAGCAGTACTTC,CSARTSLSYEQYF
.,TRBV5-1,TRBJ2-5,few,TGCGCCAGCAGCCCATCAAGACAGTACCAAGAGACCCAGTACTTC,CASSPSRQYQETQYF
TRBD2,TRBV11-2,TRBJ2-3,few,TGTGCCAGCAGCTTCGGGACTAGTAGCACAGATACGCAGTATTTT,CASSFGTSSTDTQYF
.,TRBV19,TRBJ1-6,few,TGTGCCACCCGACAGAATAATTCACCCCTCCACTTT,CATRQNNSPLHF
.,TRBV9,TRBJ2-2,few,TGTGCCAGCAGCGTCGGGGGGCGCACCGGGGAGCTGTTTTTT,CASSVGGRTGELFF
TRBD1,TRBV15,TRBJ1-4,few,TGTGCCACCAGGCGACAGGGCGCAACTAATGAAAAACTGTTTTTT,CATRRQGATNEKLFF
.,TRBV5-1,TRBJ2-5,.,TGCGCCAGCAGCTTGAAAGGTCCAGAGACCCAGTACTTC,CASSLKGPETQYF
.,TRBV25-1,TRBJ1-2,.,TGTGCCAGCAGTGAATTGGGTTGGGGGGACGGTTATGGCTACACCTTC,CASSELGWGDGYGYTF
.,TRBV5-1,TRBJ1-2,many,TGTGCCAGCAGTTTAGTGGGGGACTATGGCTACACCTTC,CASSLVGDYGYTF
.,TRBV29-1,TRBJ1-1,few,TGCAGCGTTTCTAGGGGCATGAACACTGAAGCTTTCTTT,CSVSRGMNTEAFF
.,TRBV20-1,TRBJ2-3,once,TGCAGTGCTAGAGATACAGGGCGCGGCACAGATACGCAGTATTTT,CSARDTGRGTDTQYF
.,TRBV6-1,TRBJ1-2,many,TGTGCCAGCAGTGAAGTTTCTCGGGCAGAGGGGGACTATGGCTACACCTTC,CASSEVSRAEGDYGYTF
.,TRBV19,TRBJ1-6,.,TGTGCCACCGCGCAGGGGAGGGGTTCACCCCTCCACTTT,CATAQGRGSPLHF
TRBD2,TRBV9,TRBJ2-7,.,TGTGCCAGCAGCTCGGGCGGGAGCGAGCAGTACTTC,CASSSGGSEQYF
TRBD1,TRBV9,TRBJ1-2,.,TGTGCCAGCAGCTTCGGGACAGCCACGGGGGGTACCTATGGCTACACCTTC,CASSFGTATGGTYGYTF
.,TRBV7-9,TRBJ1-5,few,TGTGCCAGCAGCTTAATCGCTCCCGGGGGCCGTAATCAGCCCCAGCATTTT,CASSLIAPGGRNQPQHF
TRBD1,TRBV6-5,TRBJ2-7,few,TGTGCCAGCAGTTCCGGCCGGGACAGGGGCCCGTTCAACTCCTACGAGCAGTACTTC,CASSSGRDRGPFNSYEQYF
.,TRBV7-6,TRBJ2-5,few,TGTGCCAGCAGCCCCCTCGCGTTCGGGAGAGGAAAAGAGACCCAGTACTTC,CASSPLAFGRGKETQYF
.,TRBV29-1,TRBJ1-6,.,TGCAGCGTTGAAGAGGGGTCTGGATCACCCCTCCACTTT,CSVEEGSGSPLHF
.,TRBV6-1,TRBJ2-1,.,TGTGCCAGCACTGCAGGCTACAATGAGCAGTTCTTC,CASTAGYNEQFF
.,TRBV5-6,TRBJ1-5,once,TGTGCCAGCAGCTTTTGGGCCAATATGAATCAGCCCCAGCATTTT,CASSFWANMNQPQHF
TRBD1,TRBV6-5,TRBJ1-3,.,TGTGCCAGCAGTTACCAGGGGGCTGGAAACACCATATATTTT,CASSYQGAGNTIYF
.,TRBV6-2/TRBV6-3,TRBJ2-5,few,TGTGCCAGCAGTACCATAAACAACAGGGAAGGGACCCAGTACTTC,CASSTINNREGTQYF
TRBD2,TRBV5-5,TRBJ2-5,.,TGTGCCAGCAGCTTGGTAGCGGGCCGTTGGCGAGAGACCCAGTACTTC,CASSLVAGRWRETQYF
TRBD2,TRBV11-2,TRBJ2-7,few,TGTGCCAGCAGCTTAAACTGGAGAACTAGCGGGAGACTGGGGGAGCAGTACTTC,CASSLNWRTSGRLGEQYF
.,TRBV14,TRBJ1-1,few,TGTGCCAGCAGGAGTTGGGGCTCGAACACTGAAGCTTTCTTT,CASRSWGSNTEAFF
TRBD2,TRBV10-3,TRBJ2-7,.,TGTGCCATCAATCGGGAGGGCTACGAGCAGTACTTC,CAINREGYEQYF
.,TRBV12-3/TRBV12-4,TRBJ2-5,.,TGTGCCAGCAGTCCCACAGGGATTCAAGAGACCCAGTACTTC,CASSPTGIQETQYF
.,TRBV20-1,TRBJ1-2,many,TGCAGTGCCAAAGATAGGCCCGAGGGCTATGGCTACACCTTC,CSAKDRPEGYGYTF
TRBD1,TRBV20-1,TRBJ1-6,few,TGCAGTGCCAAGACGGGACAGAATAATTCACCCCTCCACTTT,CSAKTGQNNSPLHF
.,TRBV29-1,TRBJ1-1,.,TGCAGCGTTGAAGGGGGGACCACTGAAGCTTTCTTT,CSVEGGTTEAFF
.,TRBV11-2,TRBJ2-4,once,TGTGCCAGCAGCTGGGGTGGGTGCAAAAACATTCAGTACTTC,CASSWGGCKNIQYF
TRBD2,TRBV25-1,TRBJ2-5,.,TGTGCCAGCAGTGAGCCCCGACTAGCGGGGGGGGAGACCCAGTACTTC,CASSEPRLAGGETQYF
TRBD1,TRBV20-1,TRBJ1-2,few,TGCAGTGCGACGGACAGGGGGTTCGGTGGCTACACCTTC,CSATDRGFGGYTF
.,TRBV11-2,TRBJ2-2,few,TGTGCCAGCAGCTTGGACTGGATGGGGAGAGGCGGGGAGCTGTTTTTT,CASSLDWMGRGGELFF
.,TRBV6-1,TRBJ1-2,.,TGTGCCAGCAGCAATGGTGGAGAGGGGAACTATGGCTACACCTTC,CASSNGGEGNYGYTF
TRBD2,TRBV11-2,TRBJ2-7,many,TGTGCCAGCAGGGGACTAGCCTCAGGGGAGCAGTACTTC,CASRGLASGEQYF
TRBD2,TRBV19,TRBJ2-7,once,TGTGCCAGTAGTAAGGCTAGCGGATACGAGCAGTACTTC,CASSKASGYEQYF
TRBD1,TRBV15,TRBJ1-1,.,TGTGCCACCAGCATACACAGACAGGGGGCTTACATTGATTTT,CATSIHRQGAYIDF
.,TRBV18,TRBJ2-5,few,TGTGCCAGCTGTGGGAAGTCGGAGACCCAGTACTTC,CASCGKSETQYF
.,TRBV28,TRBJ2-2,few,TGTGCCAGCACGGGAGCGGGCACCGGGGAGCTGTTTTTT,CASTGAGTGELFF